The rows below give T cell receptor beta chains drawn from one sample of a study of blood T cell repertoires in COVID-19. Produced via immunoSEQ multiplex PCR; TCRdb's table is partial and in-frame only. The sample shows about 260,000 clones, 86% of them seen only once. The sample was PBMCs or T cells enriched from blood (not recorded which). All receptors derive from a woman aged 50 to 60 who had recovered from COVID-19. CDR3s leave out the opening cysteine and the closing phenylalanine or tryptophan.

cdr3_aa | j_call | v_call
ASSWGQGDEQF | TRBJ2-1 | TRBV5-4
AWSEHPQYEQY | TRBJ2-7 | TRBV30
ATTGTGDSYEQY | TRBJ2-7 | TRBV10-1
ASSRERQGWDYT | TRBJ1-2 | TRBV4-1
ASSLTRDTYGYT | TRBJ1-2 | TRBV5-5
ASSAPGGGTEAF | TRBJ1-1 | TRBV7-9
ASSRKDQGTDTQY | TRBJ2-3 | TRBV19
ASSLTSGLAGENEQF | TRBJ2-1 | TRBV7-7
ASSLFPTGGSSYNSPLH | TRBJ1-6 | TRBV5-5
ASSPGGISTDTQY | TRBJ2-3 | TRBV2
ASRQGIGSPLH | TRBJ1-6 | TRBV28
ASSIRGLNYGYT | TRBJ1-2 | TRBV7-8
ASGFDRGPTGELF | TRBJ2-2 | TRBV12-5
ASSLDLIGEQY | TRBJ2-7 | TRBV5-6
ASSLAGGRTEAF | TRBJ1-1 | TRBV5-1
ASSMGPEQY | TRBJ2-7 | TRBV19
SATPVEEQY | TRBJ2-7 | TRBV20-1
ASSLGGVRDEQY | TRBJ2-7 | TRBV11-3
ATSRVGLAVYNEQF | TRBJ2-1 | TRBV15
ASSATGGGGYT | TRBJ1-2 | TRBV6-4
ASLGRENTGNTIY | TRBJ1-3 | TRBV28
ASSFPGLGYT | TRBJ1-2 | TRBV5-4
ASSPFSRVNTEAF | TRBJ1-1 | TRBV6-2/TRBV6-3